This T cell receptor beta chain appears in the sequencing data of a study of T cell responses to AZD1222 COVID-19 vaccine. Findings and limits, study-wide: Repertoire collection took place solely once the T cell response had peaked. White British ancestry dominated among donors, who included more females, and clonal diversity was possibly underestimated.

The assay was immunoSEQ multiplex PCR, and TCRdb's table has in-frame clones only and misses some. The sample yields around 150,000 clones, more than 85% seen once. In the case of this clone: Its antigen is not identified.

The CDR3 contains 16 residues. V lost 5 bases, J lost 2 bases, and 9 bases stayed unmatched. From germline, CDR1 is LNHDA and CDR2 SQIVND (reference sequence). Sequenced here: peripheral blood, sampled 28 days after the second AZD1222 dose. The chain recombines TRBV19 with TRBJ1-2; 9 nucleotides match TRBD1. The sequence was collected from an adult who received the AZD1222 COVID-19 vaccine. CDR3 sequence: CASSPRPGQGNYGYTF. CDR3 nucleotides: TGTGCCAGTAGTCCAAGGCCGGGACAGGGAAACTATGGCTACACCTTC.